This entry lists 2 T cell receptor beta chains sequenced from one sample in a study of T cell repertoires in cytomegalovirus infection. Their specific antigens are unknown. TCRdb processed the reads anew with MiXCR; each CDR3 protein has one entry. This sample carries roughly 80,000 distinct CDR3 sequences, approximately 24% of them seen once, and the ten largest clones take approximately 49%. This specimen consisted of CD8+ T cells from cultured PBMCs, obtained from culture after CMV antigen stimulation. These receptors were collected from a human donor in good health (CMV status not recorded). Some clones in this sample may be carry-over from other donors' samples.

This clonotype was seen more than once but under ten times. The chain has TRBV12-5 and TRBJ1-6; TRBD1 matches at 7 bases. The junction had 12 bases not matched to a gene; V was cut back by 4 bases and J by 3 bases. Germline assignment: CDR1 LGHNT and CDR2 FRNRAP. The CDR3 totals 18 residues. In DNA, the CDR3 is TGTGCTAGTGGTTCAACAACAGGGGTCACCTTCTATAATTCACCCCTCCACTTT. Translated, it gives CASGSTTGVTFYNSPLHF. The full variable domain, with the rest looked up from reference TRBV12-5 and TRBJ1-6, is DARVTQTPRHKVTEMGQEVTMRCQPILGHNTVFWYRQTMMQGLELLAYFRNRAPLDDSGMPKDRFSAEMPDATLATLKIQPSEPRDSAVYFCASGSTTGVTFYNSPLHFGNGTRLTVT.

This clonotype was detected a few times. The V and J genes are TRBV4-3 and TRBJ2-7; possibly TRBD2 for D (5 bases). Deletions cut 0 bases from V and 2 bases from J, with 11 bases between. The CDR3 runs to 15 residues. The germline gives CDR1 LGHNA, CDR2 YSLEER. CDR3 DNA: TGCGCCAGCAGCCAAGACGTGGCAGCGGCCTACGAGCAGTACTTC. The encoded protein is CASSQDVAAAYEQYF.